The 4 T cell receptor beta chains below come from one sample, sequenced in a study of OX40 agonist ivuxolimab in advanced cancers. Assay used: immunoSEQ multiplex PCR; TCRdb lists only in-frame clones, some missing. The sample carries around 31,000 clones, around 85% recorded once. This specimen consisted of CD4+ or CD8+ T cells sorted from blood, obtained in a trial of the OX40 agonist ivuxolimab. The source is an adult with an advanced solid tumor such as melanoma, head and neck, liver or kidney cancer.

Only a few counts were recorded for this clone. The rearrangement links TRBV6-1 to TRBJ2-1, with D perhaps given as TRBD1 or TRBD2 (5 bases each). The CDR3 consists of 15 residues. The ends were cut back, 2 bases at V and 5 bases at J, with 13 bases in the middle. Germline V gene sequence: CDR1 MNHNS, CDR2 SASEGT. CDR3 sequence (DNA): TGTGCCAGCAGTGAACCGGGACGTAGACACAATGAGCAGTTCTTC. Its translation is CASSEPGRRHNEQFF.

V usage is TRBV7-8 and J usage is TRBJ2-1, with 8 bases matching TRBD1. CDR3 length equals 14 residues. V shed 5 bases and J 8 bases; nucleotides not matched to a gene: 8. Germline V lookup: CDR1 SGHVS, CDR2 FQNEAQ. CDR3 nucleotides: TGTGCCAGCAGCCCAACCCAGACAGGGGATGAGCAGTTCTTC. Translated, it gives CASSPTQTGDEQFF.

The chain couples TRBV7-9 to TRBJ2-1, with TRBD2 identical over 9 bases. This CDR3 is built from 16 residues. The J segment lost 7 bases and the V segment lost 1 base, leaving 8 bases of the junction unmatched. Germline CDR1 reads SEHNR; CDR2 reads FQNEAQ (reference sequence). DNA for the CDR3: TGTGCCAGCAGCTTAGTTGCGGGACTAGCAGGAAATGAGCAGTTCTTC. As protein: CASSLVAGLAGNEQFF.

J is TRBJ2-7 and V is TRBV7-8, with D maybe TRBD2 (5 bases). With 5 bases removed from V and 6 bases from J, the gap between germline ends came to 23 bases. CDR1 and CDR2 (germline): SGHVS, FQNEAQ. This CDR3 is 16 amino acids long. CDR3: CASSPRTPGAALEQYF. CDR3 nucleotide sequence: TGTGCCAGCAGCCCCCGAACCCCAGGAGCGGCACTCGAGCAGTACTTC. The complete variable domain, with remaining parts taken from reference TRBV7-8 and TRBJ2-7, reads GAGVSQSPRYKVAKRGQDVALRCDPISGHVSLFWYQQALGQGPEFLTYFQNEAQLDKSGLPSDRFFAERPEGSVSTLKIQRTQQEDSAVYLCASSPRTPGAALEQYFGPGTRLTVT.